This TCR beta chain was observed in a study of PD-L1 blockade in urothelial cancer. Across the whole study: Bladder-origin urothelial cancer in males covered twenty-five of 29 patients. Reported median T cell count for blood samples was 120,000 to 150,000.

Time point defined: peripheral blood 6 weeks after treatment start. Locally advanced or metastatic urothelial carcinoma affected the patients. The CDR3 contains 15 residues. The V end was cut by 4 bases, the J end by 0 bases, with 11 bases between. Germline V gene lookup returns CDR1 SGHNT and CDR2 YYREEE (reference sequence). The data were produced by immunoSEQ multiplex PCR, yet TCRdb's version contains in-frame clones alone and is incomplete. The table has about 66,000 clones, roughly 90% seen once; the top ten hold 11%. The input for sequencing was PBMCs, taken around atezolizumab (anti-PD-L1) treatment. The rearrangement joins TRBV5-4 to TRBJ1-5; D is undetermined. This sequence was found in a man in his sixties with urothelial cancer. CDR3 protein: CASSEGPYSNQPQHF. CDR3 coding DNA: TGTGCCAGCAGCGAGGGCCCCTATAGCAATCAGCCCCAGCATTTT.